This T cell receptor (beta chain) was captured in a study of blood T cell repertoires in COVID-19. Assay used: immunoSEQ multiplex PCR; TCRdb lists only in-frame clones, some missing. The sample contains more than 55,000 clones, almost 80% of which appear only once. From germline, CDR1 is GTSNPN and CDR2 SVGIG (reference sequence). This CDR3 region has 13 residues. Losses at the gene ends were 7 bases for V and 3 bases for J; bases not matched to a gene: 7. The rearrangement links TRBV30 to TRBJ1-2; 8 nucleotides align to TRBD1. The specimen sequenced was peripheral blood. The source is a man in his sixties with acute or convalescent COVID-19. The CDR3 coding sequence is TGTGCCTTCGGCGGACAGGGCCACTATGGCTACACCTTC. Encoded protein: CAFGGQGHYGYTF.